This record concerns one T cell receptor (beta chain) sequence. The data were obtained in a study of shared clonotypes between healthy human individuals. Trimming removed 1 base from V and 4 bases from J, with 13 bases in between. The CDR3 is made up of 15 amino acids. Germline assignment: CDR1 SGDLS and CDR2 YYNGEE. Generated by immunoSEQ multiplex PCR, the TCRdb table keeps only in-frame clones and is missing some. The sample has 2 million to 2.5 million clones; roughly 95% are singletons. Naive CD8 populations comprised CD45RO-negative cells positively selected for CCR7, excluding terminally differentiated effector memory CD45RA+ cells.

The chain links TRBV9 to TRBJ2-3; tentative D call: TRBD1 (6 bases). The sequenced sample consisted of naive CD8+ T cells sorted from blood. The receptor was derived from a man aged 18 to 29 in good health. The DNA of the CDR3 is TGTGCCAGCAGCGTATCAGGGGCGGTGGCAGATACGCAGTATTTT. Protein: CASSVSGAVADTQYF.